This section outlines one TCR beta chain sequence together with its context. This record comes from a study of blood T cell repertoires in COVID-19. Germline V gene data show CDR1 as LNHDA and CDR2 as SQIVND (reference sequence). The CDR3 totals 18 residues. Trimming took 4 bases from V and 4 from J; bases not matched to a gene: 18. Sequencing used immunoSEQ multiplex PCR; TCRdb keeps in-frame clones, though not all of them. Of over 110,000 clones in the sample, approximately 84% were seen once. Sequenced input: PBMCs or T cells enriched from blood (not recorded which). The TCR sequence derives from a man between 50 and 59 years old in a cohort exposed to, infected with or recovered from COVID-19 (not recorded which). The rearrangement joins TRBV19 to TRBJ1-1; 7 nucleotides line up with TRBD1. CDR3 residues: CASSTHGTVSKPTTEAFF. The CDR3 nucleotides read TGTGCCAGTAGTACACACGGGACAGTAAGTAAACCCACCACTGAAGCTTTCTTT.